These 25 T cell receptor beta chains originate from one sample sequenced in a study of OX40 agonist ivuxolimab in advanced cancers. Generated by immunoSEQ multiplex PCR, the TCRdb table keeps only in-frame clones and is missing some. This sample carries roughly 61,000 clones, approximately 90% of them seen once, and the ten largest clones take under 0.85%. The specimen was CD4+ or CD8+ T cells sorted from blood, collected in a trial of the OX40 agonist ivuxolimab. The receptors were sampled from an adult with an advanced solid tumor such as melanoma, head and neck, liver or kidney cancer.

The genes are TRBV28 and TRBJ1-5; 8 bases map to TRBD1. CDR3 size: 13 residues. The junction had 6 bases not matched to a gene; V was cut back by 8 bases and J by 6 bases. In germline, CDR1 is MDHEN, CDR2 SYDVKM. CDR3 loop: CASQTGDGQPQHF. In DNA form, the CDR3 reads TGTGCCAGCCAGACAGGGGATGGTCAGCCCCAGCATTTT.

This sequence joins TRBV15 and TRBJ1-5, with 7 nucleotides matching TRBD1. CDR1 LNHNV and CDR2 YYDKDF come from the germline V gene (reference sequence). The junction had 10 bases not matched to a gene; V was cut back by 5 bases and J by 0 bases. CDR3 size: 17 residues. CDR3 loop: CATSRRTGSYSNQPQHF. CDR3 DNA sequence: TGTGCCACCAGCCGTCGGACAGGATCATATAGCAATCAGCCCCAGCATTTT.

By share, this clone counts as medium-sized (0.01 to 0.1%). The gene calls are TRBV4-1 and TRBJ1-4, with TRBD1 matching 8 bases. CDR3 length equals 16 residues. Germline loops: CDR1 MGHRA, CDR2 YSYEKL. Trimming cost V 4 bases and J 7 bases; bases outside gene matches: 11. CDR3 region: CASSRGQGGRSEKLFF. CDR3 sequence (DNA): TGCGCCAGCAGCCGAGGACAGGGAGGGAGGAGTGAAAAACTGTTTTTT.

This clone was seen once. This chain uses TRBV28 with TRBJ2-7, with unresolved D. The CDR3 consists of 13 residues. Germline loops: CDR1 MDHEN, CDR2 SYDVKM. Trimming stripped 3 bases from V and 2 bases from J, with 8 bases between. In nucleotides, the CDR3 is TGTGCCAGCAGTTTGGGCAAGACCTACGAGCAGTACTTC. Amino acid sequence: CASSLGKTYEQYF.

The chain is built from TRBV7-3 and TRBJ2-1, with D unresolved. This CDR3 region has 13 residues. V was shortened by 2 bases and J by 5 bases, with 7 bases between the two germline ends. The V gene's germline CDR1 is SGHTA and CDR2 FQGTGA. The CDR3 coding sequence is TGTGCCAGCAGCTTAGGCCGGAACAATGAGCAGTTCTTC. It yields the protein CASSLGRNNEQFF.

V gene TRBV6-6 combines with J gene TRBJ1-5; possible D gene TRBD1, 5 bases. There are 14 residues in the CDR3. Germline CDR1 is MNHNY and CDR2 is SVGAGI (reference sequence). V was shortened by 0 bases and J by 6 bases, with 9 bases between the two germline ends. CDR3 loop: CASSYSQGSQPQHF. The CDR3 DNA follows: TGTGCCAGCAGTTACTCCCAGGGTTCTCAGCCCCAGCATTTT.

The rearrangement uses TRBV10-3 and TRBJ1-1, with D possibly TRBD1 on 6 matching bases. Germline CDR1 and CDR2: ENHRY and SYGVKD. CDR3 size: 13 residues. Trimming shortened V by 7 bases and J by 1 base, and 10 bases separated the two germline ends. CDR3 DNA sequence: TGTGCCATCACCAAGGACAGGAACACTGAAGCTTTCTTT. It encodes CAITKDRNTEAFF.

This chain uses TRBV10-3 with TRBJ1-5; D unresolved. This CDR3 is built from 12 residues. Germline loops: CDR1 ENHRY, CDR2 SYGVKD. V lost 0 bases and J 8 bases, leaving 5 bases between the germline ends. The CDR3: CAISESDKPQHF. In DNA, the CDR3 is TGTGCCATCAGTGAGTCCGATAAGCCCCAGCATTTT.

The J gene is TRBJ1-2, the V gene TRBV6-5; D unclear. V shed 0 bases and J shed 4 bases, with 9 bases lying between them. Germline-derived CDR1 and CDR2 are MNHEY and SVGAGI. The CDR3 has 14 amino acids. The CDR3 loop reads CASSYSGVSYGYTF. As DNA, the CDR3 is TGTGCCAGCAGTTACTCGGGTGTCAGCTATGGCTACACCTTC.

Remarks on this clone: Relative to the germline gene, one junction end is altered; a read error may explain this. The chain links TRBV20-1 to TRBJ1-1; D uncertain. The CDR3 loop spans 8 amino acids. Per germline, CDR1 DFQATT and CDR2 SNEGSKA (reference sequence). The CDR3 here is CRAHPAGF. CDR3 nucleotide sequence: TGCAGGGCGCACCCTGCCGGCTTT.

This sequence joins TRBV9 and TRBJ2-1; D is ambiguous. The germline gives CDR1 SGDLS, CDR2 YYNGEE. This CDR3 contains 13 residues. V lost 4 bases and J lost 5, with 10 bases in between. CDR3 sequence: CASSPLANNEQFF. For the CDR3, the DNA is TGTGCCAGCAGCCCGCTCGCTAACAATGAGCAGTTCTTC. The variable domain in full, with the rest retrieved from reference TRBV9 and TRBJ2-1, is DSGVTQTPKHLITATGQRVTLRCSPRSGDLSVYWYQQSLDQGLQFLIQYYNGEERAKGNILERFSAQQFPDLHSELNLSSLELGDSALYFCASSPLANNEQFFGPGTRLTVL.

The chain links TRBV7-8 to TRBJ1-5; the match to TRBD1 covers 7 bases. Germline trimming cut 2 bases from V and 3 bases from J; bases unmatched to any gene: 4. The CDR3 extends over 15 amino acids. Germline-derived CDR1 and CDR2 are SGHVS and FQNEAQ. CDR3 DNA: TGTGCCAGCAGCTTATCACAGGGGAACAATCAGCCCCAGCATTTT. Encoded protein: CASSLSQGNNQPQHF.

The chain uses TRBV6-6 and TRBJ2-5; TRBD1 matches 10 bases. The CDR3 has 15 residues. CDR1 and CDR2 (germline): MNHNY, SVGAGI (reference sequence). The V segment lost 6 bases and the J segment 5 bases; nucleotides outside the gene matches: 9. DNA of the CDR3: TGTGCCAGCAGAACCGCGACAGGGGGCAGGGAGACCCAGTACTTC. This translates into CASRTATGGRETQYF.

V gene TRBV7-6 combines with J gene TRBJ2-2; D is uncertain. Between the trimmed V and J ends, which lost 3 bases and 1 base, there was a span of 9 bases. Germline V CDR1 and CDR2: SGHVS, FNYEAQ. The CDR3 length is 15 residues. The CDR3 region has the DNA TGTGCCAGCAGCTTTCGGCAGGAGAACACCGGGGAGCTGTTTTTT. Translation: CASSFRQENTGELFF.

This clone was seen once. The chain recombines TRBV6-4 with TRBJ1-2; D perhaps matches TRBD1 (5 bases). This CDR3 has 14 amino acids. The V end was cut by 5 bases, the J end by 2 bases, with 12 bases between. Germline loops: CDR1 MRHNA, CDR2 SNTAGT. The CDR3 protein is CASSSPDSNYGYTF. In DNA form, the CDR3 reads TGTGCCAGCAGTAGCCCAGACAGCAACTATGGCTACACCTTC.

This chain joins TRBV6-5 and TRBJ2-4; no clear D. V was shortened by 0 bases and J by 7 bases, with 7 bases between the two germline ends. Germline values: CDR1 MNHEY, CDR2 SVGAGI. The CDR3 spans 13 residues. The CDR3 DNA reads TGTGCCAGCAGTTACTCGGCAGAGAACATTCAGTACTTC. Its translation is CASSYSAENIQYF.

J is TRBJ2-5 and V is TRBV18, with TRBD2 matching over 11 bases. CDR1 and CDR2 from the germline V gene are KGHSH and LQKENI. The CDR3 is 16 residues long. The ends lost 3 bases at V and 4 bases at J; junction bases unmatched: 7. Written as DNA, the CDR3 is TGTGCCAGCTCACCCGCGTTAGCGGGAGGGCCAGAGACCCAGTACTTC. It is translated as CASSPALAGGPETQYF. The whole variable domain, remainder taken from reference TRBV18 and TRBJ2-5, is NAGVMQNPRHLVRRRGQEARLRCSPMKGHSHVYWYRQLPEEGLKFMVYLQKENIIDESGMPKERFSAEFPKEGPSILRIQQVVRGDSAAYFCASSPALAGGPETQYFGPGTRLLVL.

This chain uses TRBV4-1 with TRBJ1-6; D call uncertain. CDR1 is MGHRA, CDR2 YSYEKL, per germline. V was cut by 5 bases and J by 0 bases, with 14 bases left in between. The CDR3 has 17 amino acids. The CDR3: CASSTRTDSSYNSPLHF. In nucleotides, the CDR3 is TGCGCCAGCAGCACCCGGACCGATAGCTCCTATAATTCACCCCTCCACTTT.

CDR3 sequence reads: CASSPNGQGGYNEQFF. The CDR3 DNA follows: TGTGCCAGCAGCCCAAACGGACAGGGAGGGTACAATGAGCAGTTCTTC. The chain combines TRBV7-3 with TRBJ2-1; a weak D match, TRBD1 (8 bases). The CDR3 loop spans 16 amino acids. V lost 5 bases and J lost 4, with 18 bases in between. CDR1 and CDR2 (germline): SGHTA, FQGTGA.

The V and J genes are TRBV5-1 and TRBJ1-4; D unresolved. Germline values: CDR1 SGHRS, CDR2 YFSETQ. There are 12 residues in the CDR3. The V and J ends lost 1 base and 8 bases respectively, with 6 bases between them. Written as DNA, the CDR3 is TGCGCCAGCAGCTTGATGGGAGAAAAACTGTTTTTT. Protein sequence: CASSLMGEKLFF. Combining the CDR3 with reference TRBV5-1 and TRBJ1-4 gives the whole variable domain KAGVTQTPRYLIKTRGQQVTLSCSPISGHRSVSWYQQTPGQGLQFLFEYFSETQRNKGNFPGRFSGRQFSNSRSEMNVSTLELGDSALYLCASSLMGEKLFFGSGTQLSVL.

V usage is TRBV18 and J usage is TRBJ2-1; D possibly matches TRBD1 or TRBD2 (6 bases each). Germline CDR1 is KGHSH and CDR2 is LQKENI. The CDR3 has 14 residues. V was cut by 6 bases and J by 5 bases, with 14 bases left in between. The CDR3 bases are TGTGCCAGCTCCCCCAAGGGGGGAAACAATGAGCAGTTCTTC. Its protein product is CASSPKGGNNEQFF.

A single count supports this clone. The chain joins TRBV7-6 to TRBJ2-1; 8 bases map to TRBD1. With V trimmed by 5 bases and J by 4 bases, 10 bases remained unmatched. Germline CDR1 and CDR2: SGHVS and FNYEAQ. This CDR3 has 16 residues. The CDR3 region has the DNA TGTGCCAGCAGCCCATCTGCCCGGGACAGGTACAATGAGCAGTTCTTC. As protein: CASSPSARDRYNEQFF.

The chain carries TRBV5-6 and TRBJ2-4; 8 bases are a match to TRBD1. The CDR3 consists of 13 residues. Trimming cost V 4 bases and J 10 bases; bases outside gene matches: 7. Per germline, CDR1 SGHDT and CDR2 YYEEEE. This chain's CDR3 is CASSLTGVGIQYF. The CDR3 DNA is TGTGCCAGCAGCCTGACAGGGGTGGGGATTCAGTACTTC.

The chain couples TRBV11-2 to TRBJ1-6; D gene ambiguous. Germline V gene data show CDR1 as SGHAT and CDR2 as FQNNGV. CDR3 length: 15 residues. Trimming cost V 1 base and J 4 bases, with 8 bases left between them. CDR3 nucleotide sequence: TGTGCCAGCAGCTTAGTAGGAGGATATAATTCACCCCTCCACTTT. This gives the protein CASSLVGGYNSPLHF. Drawing the rest from reference TRBV11-2 and TRBJ1-6, the complete variable domain is EAGVAQSPRYKIIEKRQSVAFWCNPISGHATLYWYQQILGQGPKLLIQFQNNGVVDDSQLPKDRFSAERLKGVDSTLKIQPAKLEDSAVYLCASSLVGGYNSPLHFGNGTRLTVT.

In DNA, the CDR3 is TGTGCCAGCAGCAGGGGACAGGGGAGGACTGAAGCTTTCTTT. Translated: CASSRGQGRTEAFF. The V call is TRBV5-4, the J call TRBJ1-1; TRBD1 aligns across 10 bases. The germline V gene encodes CDR1 SGHNT and CDR2 YYREEE (reference sequence). V lost 4 bases to trimming and J lost 5 bases; unmatched junction nucleotides: 5. This CDR3 contains 14 residues.